This T cell receptor beta chain originates from a study of identical twins. TCRdb called the 5' RACE reads again in MiXCR, with one record for every CDR3 protein. The sample lists 250,000 to 350,000 distinct CDR3 sequences; about 8.3% were seen once. The study's findings and limits: Models underestimated how often monozygotic twins shared out-of-frame TCR alpha. The analysis was cross-sectional rather than longitudinal within donors.

Notes on this clonotype: Its antigen is as yet unknown.

Germline values: CDR1 SGHAT, CDR2 FQNNGV. Deletions cut 1 base from V and 3 bases from J, with 10 bases between. This CDR3 region has 14 residues. This sample also appeared in a second study, on yellow fever vaccine responses in identical twins.

Sequenced input: memory (CD45RO+) T cells sorted from blood. The clonotype was recovered from a woman aged 18-29 years in good health. V usage is TRBV11-2 and J usage is TRBJ2-7; D is unresolved. The CDR3 bases are TGTGCCAGCAGCTTAGTCGATGCATTCTACGAGCAGTACTTC. This gives the protein CASSLVDAFYEQYF.